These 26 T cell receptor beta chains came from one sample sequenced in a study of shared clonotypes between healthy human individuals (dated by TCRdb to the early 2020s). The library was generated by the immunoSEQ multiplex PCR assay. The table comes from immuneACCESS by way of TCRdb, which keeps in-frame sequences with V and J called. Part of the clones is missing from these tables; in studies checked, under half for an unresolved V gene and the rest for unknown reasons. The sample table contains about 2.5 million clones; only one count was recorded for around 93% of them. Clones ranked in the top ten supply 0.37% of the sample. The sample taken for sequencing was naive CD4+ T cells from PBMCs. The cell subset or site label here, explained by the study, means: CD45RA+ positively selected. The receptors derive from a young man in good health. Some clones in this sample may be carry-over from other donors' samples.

CDR3 region: CASSEWDYPYGYTF. The CDR3 nucleotides read TGTGCCAGCAGTGAATGGGACTATCCCTATGGCTACACCTTC. The chain joins TRBV6-1 to TRBJ1-2; D perhaps matches TRBD1 (5 bases). Germline lookup yields CDR1 MNHNS and CDR2 SASEGT. V lost 2 bases to trimming and J lost 4 bases, with 11 bases between them. The CDR3 runs to 14 residues.

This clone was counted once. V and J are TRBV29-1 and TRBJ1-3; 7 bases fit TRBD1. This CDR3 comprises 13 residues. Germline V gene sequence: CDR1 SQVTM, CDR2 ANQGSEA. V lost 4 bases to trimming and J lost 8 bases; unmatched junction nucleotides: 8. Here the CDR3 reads CSVALRQGDTIYF. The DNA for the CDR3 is TGCAGCGTTGCACTGCGTCAGGGGGACACCATATATTTT.

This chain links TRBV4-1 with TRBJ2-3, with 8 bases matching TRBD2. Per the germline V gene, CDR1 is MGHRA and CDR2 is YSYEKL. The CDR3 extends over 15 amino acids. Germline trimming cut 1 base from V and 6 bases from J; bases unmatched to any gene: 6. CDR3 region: CASSQVPTGGDTQYF. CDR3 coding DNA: TGCGCCAGCAGCCAAGTTCCTACGGGAGGGGATACGCAGTATTTT.

The CDR3 loop is CASSWGQGGIEKLFF. CDR3 bases: TGCGCCAGCAGCTGGGGACAGGGTGGTATTGAAAAACTGTTTTTT. This chain connects TRBV5-1 to TRBJ1-4; 9 nucleotides agree with TRBD1. The CDR3 is made up of 15 amino acids. The ends lost 3 bases at V and 7 bases at J; junction bases unmatched: 7. CDR1 and CDR2 from the germline V gene are SGHRS and YFSETQ. Together with reference TRBV5-1 and TRBJ1-4, the CDR3 gives the full variable domain: KAGVTQTPRYLIKTRGQQVTLSCSPISGHRSVSWYQQTPGQGLQFLFEYFSETQRNKGNFPGRFSGRQFSNSRSEMNVSTLELGDSALYLCASSWGQGGIEKLFFGSGTQLSVL.

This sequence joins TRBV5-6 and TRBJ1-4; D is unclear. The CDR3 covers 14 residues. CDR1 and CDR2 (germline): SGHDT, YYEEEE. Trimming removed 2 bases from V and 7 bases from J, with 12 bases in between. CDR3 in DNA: TGTGCCAGCAGCTTTTCCGGGCCGGGTGAAAAACTGTTTTTT. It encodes CASSFSGPGEKLFF.

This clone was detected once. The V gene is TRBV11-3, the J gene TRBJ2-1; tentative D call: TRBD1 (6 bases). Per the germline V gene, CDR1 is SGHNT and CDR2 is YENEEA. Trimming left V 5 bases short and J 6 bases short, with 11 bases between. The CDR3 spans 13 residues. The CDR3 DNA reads TGTGCCAGCAGCCTCCGGGACATCAATGAGCAGTTCTTC. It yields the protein CASSLRDINEQFF.

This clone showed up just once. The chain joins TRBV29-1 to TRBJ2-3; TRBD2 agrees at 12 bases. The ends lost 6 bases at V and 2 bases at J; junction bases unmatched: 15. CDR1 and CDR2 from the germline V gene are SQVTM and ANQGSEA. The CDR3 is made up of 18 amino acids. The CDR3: CSVPATSGSYSNTDTQYF. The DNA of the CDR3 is TGCAGCGTCCCAGCGACTAGCGGGAGTTATTCGAACACAGATACGCAGTATTTT.

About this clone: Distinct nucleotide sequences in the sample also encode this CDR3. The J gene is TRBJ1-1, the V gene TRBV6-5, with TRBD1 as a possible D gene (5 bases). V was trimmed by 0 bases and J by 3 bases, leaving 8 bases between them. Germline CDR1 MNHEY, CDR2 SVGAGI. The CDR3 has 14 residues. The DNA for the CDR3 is TGTGCCAGCAGTTACTCGAGAGGGGACACTGAAGCTTTCTTT. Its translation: CASSYSRGDTEAFF.

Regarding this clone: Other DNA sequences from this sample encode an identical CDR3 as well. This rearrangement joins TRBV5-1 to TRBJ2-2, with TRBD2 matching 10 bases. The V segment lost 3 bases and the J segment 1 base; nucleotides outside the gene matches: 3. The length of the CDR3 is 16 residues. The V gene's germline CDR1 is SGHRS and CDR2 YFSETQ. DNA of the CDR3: TGCGCCAGCAGCTCTCGACTAGCGGGGAACACCGGGGAGCTGTTTTTT. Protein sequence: CASSSRLAGNTGELFF.

CDR3 sequence: CSALGLATYNEQFF. CDR3 in DNA: TGCAGCGCCCTGGGCCTAGCCACCTACAATGAGCAGTTCTTC. This rearrangement joins TRBV29-1 to TRBJ2-1, with a weak D call TRBD2 (5 bases). The CDR3 extends over 14 amino acids. Germline V gene data show CDR1 as SQVTM and CDR2 as ANQGSEA. Trimming removed 7 bases at V and 2 bases at J, with 15 bases between.

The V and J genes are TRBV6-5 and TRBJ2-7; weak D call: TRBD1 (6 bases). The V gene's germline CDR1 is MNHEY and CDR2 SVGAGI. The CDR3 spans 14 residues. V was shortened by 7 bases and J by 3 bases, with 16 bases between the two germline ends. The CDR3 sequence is CASKYRARLYEQYF. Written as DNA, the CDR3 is TGTGCCAGCAAATACAGGGCACGCCTCTACGAGCAGTACTTC.

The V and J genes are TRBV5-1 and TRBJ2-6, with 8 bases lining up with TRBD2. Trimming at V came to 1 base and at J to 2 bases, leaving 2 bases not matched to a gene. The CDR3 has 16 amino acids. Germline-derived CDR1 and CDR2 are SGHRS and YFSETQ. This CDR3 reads CASSLPLAAGANVLTF. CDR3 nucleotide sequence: TGCGCCAGCAGCTTGCCACTAGCGGCTGGGGCCAACGTCCTGACTTTC.

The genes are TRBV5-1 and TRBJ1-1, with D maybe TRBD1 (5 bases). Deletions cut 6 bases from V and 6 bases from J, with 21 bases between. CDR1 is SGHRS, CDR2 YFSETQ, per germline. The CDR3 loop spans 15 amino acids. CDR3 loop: CASTPSEGTVAEAFF. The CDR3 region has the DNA TGCGCCAGCACCCCGAGCGAAGGGACCGTCGCTGAAGCTTTCTTT. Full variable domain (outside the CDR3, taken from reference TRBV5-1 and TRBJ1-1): KAGVTQTPRYLIKTRGQQVTLSCSPISGHRSVSWYQQTPGQGLQFLFEYFSETQRNKGNFPGRFSGRQFSNSRSEMNVSTLELGDSALYLCASTPSEGTVAEAFFGQGTRLTVV.

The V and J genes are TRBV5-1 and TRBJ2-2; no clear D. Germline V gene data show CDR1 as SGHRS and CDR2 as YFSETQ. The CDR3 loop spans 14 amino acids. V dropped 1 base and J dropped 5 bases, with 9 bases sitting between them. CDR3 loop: CASSLNSLTGELFF. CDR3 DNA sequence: TGCGCCAGCAGCTTGAACAGTCTTACCGGGGAGCTGTTTTTT.

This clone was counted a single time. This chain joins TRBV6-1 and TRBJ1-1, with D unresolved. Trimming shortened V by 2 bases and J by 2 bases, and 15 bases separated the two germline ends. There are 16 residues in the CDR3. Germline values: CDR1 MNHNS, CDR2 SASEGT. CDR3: CASSELSSLINTEAFF. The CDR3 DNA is TGTGCCAGCAGTGAACTATCGAGTCTTATTAACACTGAAGCTTTCTTT.

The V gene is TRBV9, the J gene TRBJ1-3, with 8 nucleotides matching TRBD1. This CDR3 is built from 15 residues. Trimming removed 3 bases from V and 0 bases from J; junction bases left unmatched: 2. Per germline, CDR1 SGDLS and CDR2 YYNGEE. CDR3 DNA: TGTGCCAGCAGCGCGGACAGGGTCTCTGGAAACACCATATATTTT. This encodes CASSADRVSGNTIYF.

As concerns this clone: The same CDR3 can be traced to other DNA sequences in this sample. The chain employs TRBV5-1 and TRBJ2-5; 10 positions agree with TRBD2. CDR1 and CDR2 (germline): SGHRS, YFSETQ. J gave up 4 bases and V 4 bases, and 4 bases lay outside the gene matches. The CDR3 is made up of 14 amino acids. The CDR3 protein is CASSTRLAGETQYF. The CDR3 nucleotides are TGCGCCAGCAGCACAAGACTAGCGGGAGAGACCCAGTACTTC.

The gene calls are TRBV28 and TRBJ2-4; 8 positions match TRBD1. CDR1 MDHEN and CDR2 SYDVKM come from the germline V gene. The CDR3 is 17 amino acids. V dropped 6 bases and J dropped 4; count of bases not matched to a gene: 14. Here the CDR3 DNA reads TGTGCCAGCAGCACGCCGGGGGCAGGGGGCAGGAAAAACATTCAGTACTTC. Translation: CASSTPGAGGRKNIQYF.

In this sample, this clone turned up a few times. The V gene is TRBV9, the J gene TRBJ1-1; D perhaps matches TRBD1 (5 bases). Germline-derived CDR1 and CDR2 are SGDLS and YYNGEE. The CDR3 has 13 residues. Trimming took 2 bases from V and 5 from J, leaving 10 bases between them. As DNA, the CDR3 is TGTGCCAGCAGCGTCCAGGGTAGGACTGAAGCTTTCTTT. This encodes CASSVQGRTEAFF.

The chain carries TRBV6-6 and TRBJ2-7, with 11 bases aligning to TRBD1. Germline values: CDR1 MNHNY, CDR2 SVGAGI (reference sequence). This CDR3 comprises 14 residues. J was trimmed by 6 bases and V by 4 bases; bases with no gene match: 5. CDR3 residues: CASSWGQGVLEQYF. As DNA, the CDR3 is TGTGCCAGCAGTTGGGGACAGGGGGTACTCGAGCAGTACTTC.

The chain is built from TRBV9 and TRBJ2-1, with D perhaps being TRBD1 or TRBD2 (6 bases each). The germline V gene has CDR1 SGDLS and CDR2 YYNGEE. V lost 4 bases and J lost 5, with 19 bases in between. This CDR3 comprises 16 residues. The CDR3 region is CASSRRGTQANNEQFF. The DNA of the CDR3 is TGTGCCAGCAGCAGGAGGGGGACACAGGCCAACAATGAGCAGTTCTTC.

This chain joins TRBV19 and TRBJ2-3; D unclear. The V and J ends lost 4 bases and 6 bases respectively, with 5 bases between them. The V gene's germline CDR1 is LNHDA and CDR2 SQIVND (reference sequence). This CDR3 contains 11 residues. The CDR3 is CASSREDTQYF. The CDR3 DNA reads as TGTGCCAGTAGTAGAGAGGATACGCAGTATTTT. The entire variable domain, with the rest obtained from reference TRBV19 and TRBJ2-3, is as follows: DGGITQSPKYLFRKEGQNVTLSCEQNLNHDAMYWYRQDPGQGLRLIYYSQIVNDFQKGDIAEGYSVSREKKESFPLTVTSAQKNPTAFYLCASSREDTQYFGPGTRLTVL.

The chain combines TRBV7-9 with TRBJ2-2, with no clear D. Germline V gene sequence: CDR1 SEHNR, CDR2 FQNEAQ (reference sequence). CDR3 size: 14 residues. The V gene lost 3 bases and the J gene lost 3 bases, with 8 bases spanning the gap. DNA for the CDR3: TGTGCCAGCAGCTTCAATCTCTACACCGGGGAGCTGTTTTTT. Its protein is CASSFNLYTGELFF.

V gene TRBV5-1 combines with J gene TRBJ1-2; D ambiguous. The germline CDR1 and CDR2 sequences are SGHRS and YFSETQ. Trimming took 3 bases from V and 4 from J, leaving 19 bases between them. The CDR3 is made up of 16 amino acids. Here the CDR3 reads CASSWKLQSSSYGYTF. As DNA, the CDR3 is TGCGCCAGCAGCTGGAAACTTCAGTCCTCTTCCTATGGCTACACCTTC.

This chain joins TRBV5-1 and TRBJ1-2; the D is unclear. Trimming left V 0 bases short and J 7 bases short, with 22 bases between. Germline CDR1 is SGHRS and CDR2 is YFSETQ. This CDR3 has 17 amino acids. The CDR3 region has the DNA TGCGCCAGCAGCTTGGCCAGTCGGGGAAGAGGACGAGCTGGCTACACCTTC. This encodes CASSLASRGRGRAGYTF.

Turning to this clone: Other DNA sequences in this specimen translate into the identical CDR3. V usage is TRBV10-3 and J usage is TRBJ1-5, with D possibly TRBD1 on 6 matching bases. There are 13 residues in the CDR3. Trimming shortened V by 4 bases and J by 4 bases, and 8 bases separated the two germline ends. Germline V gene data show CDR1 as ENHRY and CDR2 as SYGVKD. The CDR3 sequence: CAISGQVNQPQHF. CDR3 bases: TGTGCCATCAGTGGACAGGTAAATCAGCCCCAGCATTTT.